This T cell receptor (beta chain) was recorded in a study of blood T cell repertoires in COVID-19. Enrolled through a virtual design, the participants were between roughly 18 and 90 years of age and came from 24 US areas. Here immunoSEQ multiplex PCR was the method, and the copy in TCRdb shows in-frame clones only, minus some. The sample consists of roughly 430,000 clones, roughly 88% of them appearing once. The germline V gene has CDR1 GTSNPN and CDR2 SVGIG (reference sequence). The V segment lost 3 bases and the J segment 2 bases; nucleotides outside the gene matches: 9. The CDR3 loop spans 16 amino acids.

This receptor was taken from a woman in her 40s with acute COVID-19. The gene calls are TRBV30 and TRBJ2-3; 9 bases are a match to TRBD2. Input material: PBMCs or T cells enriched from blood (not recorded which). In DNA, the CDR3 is TGTGCCTGGAGCCTCCTTAGCGGGGGCCACACAGATACGCAGTATTTT. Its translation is CAWSLLSGGHTDTQYF.